This TCR beta chain comes out of a study of glioma-infiltrating T cells. Turning to the study itself: Approximately 990,000 peripheral T cells were targeted at roughly 4.5- to 10-fold coverage.

The germline V gene has CDR1 DFQATT and CDR2 SNEGSKA (reference sequence). The CDR3 extends over 14 amino acids. The V gene end was trimmed by 1 base and the J gene end by 3 bases; junction bases not matched to a gene: 3. The iRepertoire nested amplicon-rescue multiplex PCR amplified TCR alpha and beta CDR3s from RNA. TCRdb fed the multiplex PCR reads into MiXCR, producing one record per CDR3 protein. The profile covers 300,000 to 450,000 distinct CDR3 sequences, with roughly two fifths appearing a single time and around 12% taken by the ten largest. Sequenced input: glioma tissue, nonneoplastic brain tissue, or PBMCs (not recorded which). The receptor was isolated from a human donor with low-grade glioma or glioblastoma, undergoing nonglioma brain surgery, or in good health (not recorded which). The chain has TRBV20-1 and TRBJ2-3; 8 bases line up with TRBD2. This CDR3 reads CSARGLAKTDTQYF. For the CDR3, the DNA is TGCAGTGCTAGAGGACTAGCGAAAACAGATACGCAGTATTTT.